This T cell receptor (beta chain) originates from a study of blood T cell repertoires in COVID-19. Study overall: The origin of the acute and convalescent COVID-19 samples was the United States, Italy and Spain. The analysed material was cDNA or gDNA that came from T cells, B-cell-depleted T cells, or PBMCs.

Original handling: Nucleated cell number was recorded as an estimate derived from reference gene primer amplification. The repertoire was sequenced with immunoSEQ multiplex PCR; TCRdb's copy has only in-frame clones and lacks some. The DNA gave D and trimming, while V, J and clone size come from that table. The profile covers over 200,000 clones, with approximately 83% appearing a single time and roughly 27% taken by the ten largest. CDR1 and CDR2 from the germline V gene are SGHRS and YFSETQ. The CDR3 sequence is 15 residues long. The V and J ends lost 2 bases and 4 bases, in that order; junction bases with no gene match: 6.

Sequences were obtained from peripheral blood. The chain couples TRBV5-1 to TRBJ2-1, with 7 bases fitting TRBD1. This TCR came from a middle-aged man with acute or convalescent COVID-19. This chain's CDR3 is CASSFQGQVYNEQFF. The CDR3 DNA is TGCGCCAGCAGCTTTCAAGGACAGGTTTACAATGAGCAGTTCTTC.